The rows below give T cell receptor beta chains drawn from one sample of a study of T-cell reconstitution after alpha-beta-depleted transplantation in children. From the PCR reads, TCRdb called clonotypes with MiXCR, one entry per CDR3 protein. This sample yields more than 400,000 distinct CDR3 sequences, of which roughly 11% are seen a single time; roughly 15% belongs to the top ten. Specimen: PBMCs, mostly from graft donor cells, collected 180 days after TCRalphabeta/CD19-depleted stem cell transplant. The receptors were sampled from a female patient between 2 and 15 years old who had a stem cell transplant for aplastic anemia, so the T cells may come from the graft donor. Both conserved end residues are part of each CDR3. D genes are given only for firm matches. Clone size is stated in some rows and not others, as once, few, many or a class when expanded.

cdr3_nt | cdr3_aa | clone_size | j_call | cdr3_length | d_call | v_call
TGTGCCAGCAGGCACGGAGGGGGCTATGAGCAGTTCTTC | CASRHGGGYEQFF | few | TRBJ2-1 | 13 | - | TRBV7-2
TGCGCCAGCAGCCTACAAAACAGGGGGCAAGAGACCCAGTACTTC | CASSLQNRGQETQYF | few | TRBJ2-5 | 15 | TRBD1 | TRBV5-1
TGTGCCAGCAGTTTCCTCGGGGTTAGCGGGAGTGATGAGCAGTTCTTC | CASSFLGVSGSDEQFF | - | TRBJ2-1 | 16 | TRBD2 | TRBV27
TGTGCCAGCAGCCCCCGACGGAACACTGAAGCTTTCTTT | CASSPRRNTEAFF | many | TRBJ1-1 | 13 | - | TRBV6-1
TGCGCCAGCAGCCAAGTAGTTAGCGGGGCTAACACCGGGGAGCTGTTTTTT | CASSQVVSGANTGELFF | - | TRBJ2-2 | 17 | TRBD2 | TRBV4-3
TGTGCCAGCTGTTCTACAGAGAACACTGAAGCTTTCTTT | CASCSTENTEAFF | - | TRBJ1-1 | 13 | - | TRBV12-3/TRBV12-4
TGCAGCGCAACGGCCTCTAGCACAGATACGCAGTATTTT | CSATASSTDTQYF | few | TRBJ2-3 | 13 | - | TRBV29-1
TGTGCCAGCAGACAGACAGGGAGGGGAGAGACCCAGTACTTC | CASRQTGRGETQYF | - | TRBJ2-5 | 14 | - | TRBV3-1
TGCAGTGCTAGAGTAGCGGGAGCTGATACGCAGTATTTT | CSARVAGADTQYF | - | TRBJ2-3 | 13 | TRBD2 | TRBV20-1
TGTGCCTGGGCCAGAGACCTCTACGAGCAGTACTTC | CAWARDLYEQYF | - | TRBJ2-7 | 12 | - | TRBV30
TGTGCCAGCAGCCAAGATCGGGTACGGGGGGGGGCCTACGAGCAGTACTTC | CASSQDRVRGGAYEQYF | - | TRBJ2-7 | 17 | TRBD2 | TRBV4-2
TGCAGCGCCGGACAGAATAATGAAAAACTGTTTTTT | CSAGQNNEKLFF | few | TRBJ1-4 | 12 | - | TRBV29-1
TGTGCCAGCAGAGGAGCGGTAGGAGAGCCCCAGCATTTT | CASRGAVGEPQHF | - | TRBJ1-5 | 13 | - | TRBV6-1
TGCAGTGCTAGATTAAGGGACTATGGCTACACCTTC | CSARLRDYGYTF | few | TRBJ1-2 | 12 | - | TRBV20-1
TGTGCCAGCAGCATCTCAGGGGTAAGACGAGCCTACGAGCAGTACTTC | CASSISGVRRAYEQYF | - | TRBJ2-7 | 16 | - | TRBV7-9
TGTGCCAGCAGTTACCTCCGACAGGGGTCAGAGACCCAGTACTTC | CASSYLRQGSETQYF | few | TRBJ2-5 | 15 | TRBD1 | TRBV6-2/TRBV6-3
TGCAGTGCTTTAACAGGGGGCGGCACAGATACGCAGTATTTT | CSALTGGGTDTQYF | many | TRBJ2-3 | 14 | TRBD1 | TRBV20-1
TGTGCCATCAGTGAGTCCAGACGCTATGGCTACACCTTC | CAISESRRYGYTF | few | TRBJ1-2 | 13 | - | TRBV10-3
TGTGCCAGCAGTCTTCTCCAGGCCACCGGGGAGCTGTTTTTT | CASSLLQATGELFF | many | TRBJ2-2 | 14 | - | TRBV12-3/TRBV12-4
TGTGCCAGCACATTCTTCGGACAGGGCCATCAGCCCCAGCATTTT | CASTFFGQGHQPQHF | few | TRBJ1-5 | 15 | TRBD1 | TRBV6-1
TGTGCCAGCAGTAGCTCCACAGATGACCGATCCTACAATGAGCAGTTCTTC | CASSSSTDDRSYNEQFF | few | TRBJ2-1 | 17 | - | TRBV6-5
TGTGCCAGCAGCTTAATAATTATAGGGGAGACTGAAGCTTTCTTT | CASSLIIIGETEAFF | few | TRBJ1-1 | 15 | - | TRBV7-2
TGTGCCAGCAGTGGACAGGGGGCGCGGGTGAACACTGAAGCTTTCTTT | CASSGQGARVNTEAFF | few | TRBJ1-1 | 16 | TRBD1 | TRBV6-1
TGTGCCAGCAGCTTAGGACAGGAGAAGACCCAGTACTTC | CASSLGQEKTQYF | - | TRBJ2-5 | 13 | - | TRBV7-2
TGCGCCAGCAGCTCGGGACAGAGATCGGGGGGCTACACCTTC | CASSSGQRSGGYTF | - | TRBJ1-2 | 14 | TRBD1 | TRBV5-1
TGCAGTGCTAGAGAGGCAGGAGAAGAGACCCAGTACTTC | CSAREAGEETQYF | - | TRBJ2-5 | 13 | - | TRBV20-1
TGCGCCAGCAGCCTATTACAGGGGCGTGGCATTCAGTACTTC | CASSLLQGRGIQYF | many | TRBJ2-4 | 14 | TRBD1 | TRBV5-1
TGTGCCACCAGCAGAGATTTCAGTGATGAGCAGTTCTTC | CATSRDFSDEQFF | - | TRBJ2-1 | 13 | - | TRBV15
TGCGCCAGCAGCTTTGGGACAGGGGGCCCGCTCTACGAGCAGTACTTC | CASSFGTGGPLYEQYF | - | TRBJ2-7 | 16 | TRBD1 | TRBV5-1
TGTGCCAGCAGCTTACTGCAGACCACAGATACGCAGTATTTT | CASSLLQTTDTQYF | - | TRBJ2-3 | 14 | - | TRBV7-6
TGCGCCAGCAGCCAAGGGCTGACTAGCGTCTACAATGAGCAGTTCTTC | CASSQGLTSVYNEQFF | many | TRBJ2-1 | 16 | TRBD2 | TRBV4-3
TGCAGCGTTGATGGGGGGCAAGAGACCCAGTACTTC | CSVDGGQETQYF | few | TRBJ2-5 | 12 | - | TRBV29-1
TGTGCCAGCAGCCAATGGACGGAGCCACAAGAGACCCAGTACTTC | CASSQWTEPQETQYF | - | TRBJ2-5 | 15 | - | TRBV3-1
TGCAGCGCCCGAGGGGGCGGGAGCTCCTACGAGCAGTACTTC | CSARGGGSSYEQYF | many | TRBJ2-7 | 14 | - | TRBV20-1
TGTGCCAGCAGCTTAGGGACCATATCTTCCGGGGCCAACGTCCTGACTTTC | CASSLGTISSGANVLTF | - | TRBJ2-6 | 17 | - | TRBV5-8
TGTGCCAGCAGTGGACACACCGGGGAGCTGTTTTTT | CASSGHTGELFF | many | TRBJ2-2 | 12 | - | TRBV12-3/TRBV12-4
TGCAGTGCTCCCGACGGATCCCTATATGGCTACACCTTC | CSAPDGSLYGYTF | few | TRBJ1-2 | 13 | - | TRBV20-1
TGTGCCAGCTCACTACCTCTCGACTCTAGCACAGATACGCAGTATTTT | CASSLPLDSSTDTQYF | few | TRBJ2-3 | 16 | - | TRBV18
TGTGCCAGCAGCTTGATTTTGGCAGGGGATGGTAATGAGCAGTTCTTC | CASSLILAGDGNEQFF | - | TRBJ2-1 | 16 | - | TRBV5-5
TGTGCCAGCAGCGCCCGGACTAGCGGAAACTCCTACGAGCAGTACTTC | CASSARTSGNSYEQYF | - | TRBJ2-7 | 16 | TRBD2 | TRBV7-2
TGCAGTGCTGGTCCTCACGGGGCTGCTGGAAACACCATATATTTT | CSAGPHGAAGNTIYF | once | TRBJ1-3 | 15 | - | TRBV20-1
TGTGCCAGCAGTTTATTAGCGGGAGTATCCAATGAGCAGTTCTTC | CASSLLAGVSNEQFF | few | TRBJ2-1 | 15 | TRBD2 | TRBV12-3/TRBV12-4
TGTGCCAGCAGTCCTTGGGGGAGGGTGGGTAATGAGCAGTTCTTC | CASSPWGRVGNEQFF | many | TRBJ2-1 | 15 | TRBD2 | TRBV12-3/TRBV12-4
TGCGCCAGCAGCCAAAGAAGTAGAGGACAGGCACCATTCGAGCCCGCAAATAACTATGGCTACACCTTC | CASSQRSRGQAPFEPANNYGYTF | few | TRBJ1-2 | 23 | TRBD1 | TRBV4-1
TGTGCCAGCAGCCCCCGGACAGGCTACGAGCAGTACTTC | CASSPRTGYEQYF | few | TRBJ2-7 | 13 | TRBD1 | TRBV7-3
TGTGCCAGCAGCTCTAGCGGTGGGTCGAATGAGCAGTTCTTC | CASSSSGGSNEQFF | few | TRBJ2-1 | 14 | TRBD2 | TRBV7-9
TGCGCCAGCAGCCGCCACGGACAGGGATCCACAGATACGCAGTATTTT | CASSRHGQGSTDTQYF | - | TRBJ2-3 | 16 | TRBD1 | TRBV4-3
TGCGCCAGCAGCCACTGGACAGGGGGCTCCGGGGAGCTGTTTTTT | CASSHWTGGSGELFF | few | TRBJ2-2 | 15 | TRBD1 | TRBV4-3
TGCGCCAGCAGCCCCCGGGCCTCTGGAAATACGCAGTATTTT | CASSPRASGNTQYF | many | TRBJ2-3 | 14 | - | TRBV4-3
TGTGCCAGCAGCCAAGGAGTGGCGGGAGGACTGCAGTACTTC | CASSQGVAGGLQYF | many | TRBJ2-7 | 14 | TRBD2 | TRBV14
TGTGCCAGCAGCTTGGTTCTAGCGGACCCCAACGAGCAGTACTTC | CASSLVLADPNEQYF | few | TRBJ2-7 | 15 | TRBD2 | TRBV5-6
TGTGCCAGCAGCCCCTTTCCCAGATTCAACACTGAAGCTTTCTTT | CASSPFPRFNTEAFF | - | TRBJ1-1 | 15 | - | TRBV6-2/TRBV6-3
TGTGCCAGCAGCGATAGGACAGGCCCCGGCACTGAAGCTTTCTTT | CASSDRTGPGTEAFF | many | TRBJ1-1 | 15 | TRBD1 | TRBV6-2/TRBV6-3
TGTGCCACCACCGGGGGGGTCGGGTACGAGCAGTACTTC | CATTGGVGYEQYF | many | TRBJ2-7 | 13 | TRBD2 | TRBV28